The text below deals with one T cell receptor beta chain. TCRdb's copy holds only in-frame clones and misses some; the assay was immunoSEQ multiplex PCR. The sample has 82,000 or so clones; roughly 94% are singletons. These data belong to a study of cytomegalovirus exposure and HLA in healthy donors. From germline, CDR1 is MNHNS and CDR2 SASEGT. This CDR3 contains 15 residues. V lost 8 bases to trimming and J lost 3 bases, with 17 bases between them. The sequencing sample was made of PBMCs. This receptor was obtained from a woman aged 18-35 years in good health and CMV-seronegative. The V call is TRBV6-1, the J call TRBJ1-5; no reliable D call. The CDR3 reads CASLYAGGLNQPQHF. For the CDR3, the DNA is TGTGCCAGCCTTTATGCAGGTGGGCTCAATCAGCCCCAGCATTTT.